This T cell receptor (beta chain) is from a study of CD8 T cells in Susac syndrome. With 0 bases removed from V and 4 bases from J, the gap between germline ends came to 8 bases. This CDR3 region has 14 residues. Germline CDR1 and CDR2: LNHNV and YYDKDF (reference sequence). Reverse transcription used roughly 0.45 to 1 ug RNA and random hexamers. One entry per CDR3 protein, called by TCRdb with MiXCR from the immunoSEQ multiplex PCR reads. The repertoire has roughly 130,000 distinct CDR3 sequences, 90% to 95% of them found once; the top ten carry around 0.12%. Healthy donors constituted the control group, matched for age and sex.

The V call is TRBV15, the J call TRBJ2-3; the D call may be TRBD1 or TRBD2 (5 bases each). Sequenced material: CD4+ T cells from PBMCs. The sequence was obtained from a human donor in good health. In DNA, the CDR3 is TGTGCCACCAGCAGAGATCGAGGGGCAGATACGCAGTATTTT. Protein sequence: CATSRDRGADTQYF. The full variable domain, rest sourced from reference TRBV15 and TRBJ2-3, is DAMVIQNPRYQVTQFGKPVTLSCSQTLNHNVMYWYQQKSSQAPKLLFHYYDKDFNNEADTPDNFQSRRPNTSFCFLDIRSPGLGDTAMYLCATSRDRGADTQYFGPGTRLTVL.